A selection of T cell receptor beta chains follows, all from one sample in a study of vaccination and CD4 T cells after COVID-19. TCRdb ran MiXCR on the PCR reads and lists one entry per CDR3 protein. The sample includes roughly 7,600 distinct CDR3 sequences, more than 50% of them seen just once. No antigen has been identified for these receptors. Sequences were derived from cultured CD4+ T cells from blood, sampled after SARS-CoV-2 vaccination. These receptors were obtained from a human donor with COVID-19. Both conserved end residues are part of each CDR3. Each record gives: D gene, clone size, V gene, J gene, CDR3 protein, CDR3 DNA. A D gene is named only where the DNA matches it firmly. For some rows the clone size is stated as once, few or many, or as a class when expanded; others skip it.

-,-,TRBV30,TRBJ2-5,CAWSATQETQYF,TGTGCCTGGAGCGCGACCCAAGAGACCCAGTACTTC
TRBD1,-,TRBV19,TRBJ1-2,CATWDRGITNYGYTF,TGTGCCACCTGGGACAGGGGGATAACTAACTATGGCTACACCTTC
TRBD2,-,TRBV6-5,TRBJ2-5,CASSSGGETQYF,TGTGCCAGCAGTTCGGGGGGGGAGACCCAGTACTTC
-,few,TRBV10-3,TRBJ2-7,CAISAGGPGYEQYF,TGTGCCATCAGTGCTGGGGGGCCTGGGTACGAGCAGTACTTC
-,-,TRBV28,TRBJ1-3,CATTGFGPNSGNTIYF,TGTGCCACCACGGGGTTCGGTCCTAATTCTGGAAACACCATATATTTT
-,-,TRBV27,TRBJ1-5,CASSLGVPQHF,TGTGCCAGCAGTTTAGGTGTACCCCAGCATTTT
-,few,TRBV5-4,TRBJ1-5,CASSLGGSNQPQHF,TGTGCCAGCAGCTTGGGAGGGAGCAATCAGCCCCAGCATTTT
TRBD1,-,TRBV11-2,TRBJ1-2,CASSSGTGGSNYGYTF,TGTGCCAGCAGCTCCGGGACAGGGGGGTCTAACTATGGCTACACCTTC
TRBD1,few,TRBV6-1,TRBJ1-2,CASRTGTGSYGYTF,TGTGCCAGCAGAACCGGGACAGGGTCTTATGGCTACACCTTC
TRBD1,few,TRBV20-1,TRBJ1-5,CSARWQGAGYSNQPQHF,TGCAGTGCTAGGTGGCAGGGGGCGGGATATAGCAATCAGCCCCAGCATTTT
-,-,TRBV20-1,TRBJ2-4,CSARDLGKSSGVAKNIQYF,TGCAGTGCTAGAGATCTCGGCAAATCTTCTGGGGTAGCCAAAAACATTCAGTACTTC
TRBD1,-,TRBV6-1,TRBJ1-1,CASSRGQGSTEAFF,TGTGCCAGCAGTCGGGGACAGGGAAGCACTGAAGCTTTCTTT
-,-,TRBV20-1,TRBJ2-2,CSARGELVGSGELFF,TGCAGTGCTAGGGGGGAACTAGTTGGCAGCGGGGAGCTGTTTTTT
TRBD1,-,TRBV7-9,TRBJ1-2,CASSFDRGNYGYTF,TGTGCCAGCAGCTTCGACAGGGGAAACTATGGCTACACCTTC
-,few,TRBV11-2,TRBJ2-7,CASSTLYEQYF,TGTGCCAGCAGCACCCTCTACGAGCAGTACTTC
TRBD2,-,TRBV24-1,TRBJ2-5,CATSGARGGLETQYF,TGTGCCACCAGTGGCGCCCGGGGAGGGCTGGAGACCCAGTACTTC
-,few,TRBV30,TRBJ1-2,CAIERDYGYTF,TGTGCCATCGAACGGGACTATGGCTACACCTTC
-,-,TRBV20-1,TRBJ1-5,CSALAGGQPQHF,TGCAGTGCTCTCGCGGGGGGTCAGCCCCAGCATTTT
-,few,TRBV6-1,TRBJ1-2,CASNTRERHGYTF,TGTGCCAGCAACACACGAGAGAGGCATGGCTACACCTTC
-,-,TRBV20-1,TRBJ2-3,CSARDHARGSTDTQYF,TGCAGTGCTAGAGATCATGCTAGAGGAAGCACAGATACGCAGTATTTT
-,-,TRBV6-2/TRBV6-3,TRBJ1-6,CASSLARGLSYNSPLHF,TGTGCCAGCAGCCTCGCCCGGGGCCTCTCCTATAATTCACCCCTCCACTTT
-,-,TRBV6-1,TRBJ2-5,CASSYYQETQYF,TGTGCCAGCTCCTACTACCAAGAGACCCAGTACTTC
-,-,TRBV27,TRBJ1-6,CASSKDGLSPSYNSPLHF,TGTGCCAGCAGTAAAGATGGGTTGTCACCCTCCTATAATTCACCCCTCCACTTT
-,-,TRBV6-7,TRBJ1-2,CASSYSTQGRMVYGYTF,TGTGCCAGCAGTTACTCGACCCAGGGTCGTATGGTTTATGGCTACACCTTC
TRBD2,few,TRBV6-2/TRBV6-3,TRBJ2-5,CASRSLAGGPMETQYF,TGTGCCAGCAGATCACTAGCGGGGGGGCCGATGGAGACCCAGTACTTC
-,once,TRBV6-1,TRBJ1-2,CASSEAGLHNYGYTF,TGTGCCAGCAGTGAAGCCGGACTGCACAACTATGGCTACACCTTC
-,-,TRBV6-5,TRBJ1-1,CASSYSNEGLTEAFF,TGTGCCAGCAGTTACTCGAACGAAGGGCTAACAGAAGCTTTCTTT
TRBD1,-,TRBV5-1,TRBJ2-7,CASQPAGGYEQYF,TGCGCCAGCCAGCCTGCAGGGGGCTACGAGCAGTACTTC
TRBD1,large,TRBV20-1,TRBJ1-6,CSADRDRGSNSPLHF,TGCAGTGCTGACCGGGACAGGGGTTCTAATTCACCCCTCCACTTT
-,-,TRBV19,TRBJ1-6,CASSIRGFDSPLHF,TGTGCCAGTAGTATACGAGGGTTTGATTCACCCCTCCACTTT
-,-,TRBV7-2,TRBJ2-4,CASSFSGGRGNIQYF,TGTGCCAGCAGCTTCTCCGGGGGCAGGGGAAACATTCAGTACTTC
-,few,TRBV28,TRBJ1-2,CASSPLSYGYTF,TGTGCCAGCAGCCCCCTTAGCTATGGCTACACCTTC
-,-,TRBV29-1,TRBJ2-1,CSGDPSGAHEQFF,TGCAGCGGTGATCCTTCGGGGGCACATGAGCAGTTCTTC
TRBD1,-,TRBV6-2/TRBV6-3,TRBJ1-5,CASSPIQGARQPQHF,TGTGCCAGCAGTCCCATACAGGGGGCGCGGCAGCCCCAGCATTTT
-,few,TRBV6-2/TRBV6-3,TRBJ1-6,CASSPEGVGSPLHF,TGTGCCAGCAGTCCAGAAGGGGTTGGCTCACCCCTCCACTTT
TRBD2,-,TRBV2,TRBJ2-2,CASSGDTGELFF,TGTGCCAGTAGCGGGGACACCGGGGAGCTGTTTTTT
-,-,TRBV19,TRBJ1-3,CASSIGAYGNTIYF,TGTGCCAGTAGTATCGGCGCGTATGGAAACACCATATATTTT
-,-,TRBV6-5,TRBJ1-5,CASSYSRTLGGQPQHF,TGTGCCAGCAGTTACTCGCGTACACTAGGAGGTCAGCCCCAGCATTTT
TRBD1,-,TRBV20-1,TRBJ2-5,CSARPGQGLVETQYF,TGCAGTGCTAGACCAGGACAGGGATTGGTAGAGACCCAGTACTTC
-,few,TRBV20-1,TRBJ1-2,CSARDGRGPVGYTF,TGCAGTGCTAGAGATGGTCGGGGGCCGGTGGGCTACACCTTC
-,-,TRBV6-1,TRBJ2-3,CASSRGLGETDTQYF,TGTGCCAGCAGTCGGGGACTGGGGGAAACTGATACGCAGTATTTT
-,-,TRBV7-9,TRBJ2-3,CASSLRDTQYF,TGTGCCAGCAGCCTAAGAGATACGCAGTATTTT
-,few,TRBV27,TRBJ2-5,CASSLSETQYF,TGTGCCAGCAGTTTATCGGAGACCCAGTACTTC
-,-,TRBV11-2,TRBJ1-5,CASSLVSGVRNQPQHF,TGTGCCAGCAGCTTAGTTAGCGGGGTTCGCAATCAGCCCCAGCATTTT
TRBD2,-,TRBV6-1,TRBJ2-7,CATAITSGGTGEQYF,TGTGCCACCGCAATCACTAGCGGGGGGACGGGGGAGCAGTACTTC
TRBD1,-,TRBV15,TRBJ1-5,CATSRGDRGRAQPQHF,TGTGCCACCAGCAGAGGGGACAGGGGGCGGGCTCAGCCCCAGCATTTT
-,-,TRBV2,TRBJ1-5,CASSEARQPQHF,TGTGCCAGCAGTGAGGCCAGGCAGCCCCAGCATTTT
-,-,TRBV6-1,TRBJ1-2,CASSPEGGGYTF,TGTGCCAGCAGCCCGGAGGGGGGTGGCTACACCTTC
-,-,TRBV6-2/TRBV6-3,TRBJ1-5,CASSMMNQPQHF,TGTGCCAGCAGTATGATGAATCAGCCCCAGCATTTT
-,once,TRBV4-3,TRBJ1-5,CASSPGHGLSPQHF,TGCGCCAGCAGCCCGGGACACGGGTTAAGCCCCCAGCATTTT
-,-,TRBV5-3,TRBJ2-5,CARSRQTGETQYF,TGTGCCAGAAGCAGACAGACTGGAGAGACCCAGTACTTC
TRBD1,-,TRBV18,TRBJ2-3,CASSPPAQGVWTDTQYF,TGTGCCAGCTCACCACCTGCCCAGGGGGTATGGACAGATACGCAGTATTTT
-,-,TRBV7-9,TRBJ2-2,CASSFGGGGNTGELFF,TGTGCCAGCAGCTTCGGAGGAGGCGGGAACACCGGGGAGCTGTTTTTT
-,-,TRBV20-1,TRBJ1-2,CSARGDEIGGVGGYTF,TGCAGTGCTAGAGGGGACGAGATTGGGGGAGTAGGAGGCTACACCTTC
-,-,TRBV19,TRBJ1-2,CASRRGGLRDYGYTF,TGTGCCAGTAGGCGTGGGGGGCTCAGGGACTATGGCTACACCTTC
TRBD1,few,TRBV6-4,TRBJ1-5,CASHRGQSLSNQPQHF,TGTGCCAGCCATAGGGGGCAGTCCCTTAGCAATCAGCCCCAGCATTTT